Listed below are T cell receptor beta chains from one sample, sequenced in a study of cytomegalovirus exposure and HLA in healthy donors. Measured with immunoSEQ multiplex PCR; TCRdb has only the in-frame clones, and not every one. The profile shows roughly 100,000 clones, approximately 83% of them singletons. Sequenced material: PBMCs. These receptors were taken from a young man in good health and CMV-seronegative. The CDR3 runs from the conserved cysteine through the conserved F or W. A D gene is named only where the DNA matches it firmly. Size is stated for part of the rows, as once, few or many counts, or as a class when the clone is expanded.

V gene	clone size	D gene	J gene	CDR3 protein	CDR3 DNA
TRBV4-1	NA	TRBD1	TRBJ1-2	CASSQGTGGFYGYTF	TGCGCCAGCAGCCAAGGGACAGGGGGCTTCTATGGCTACACCTTC
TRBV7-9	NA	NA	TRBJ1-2	CASSLGGGGYTF	TGTGCCAGCAGCTTAGGTGGGGGGGGCTACACCTTC
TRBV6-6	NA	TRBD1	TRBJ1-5	CASSTQQGAQPQHF	TGTGCCAGCAGTACTCAACAGGGGGCTCAGCCCCAGCATTTT
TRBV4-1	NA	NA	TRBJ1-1	CASSQDGAHLRENTEAFF	TGCGCCAGCAGCCAAGATGGGGCTCACCTCAGGGAAAACACTGAAGCTTTCTTT
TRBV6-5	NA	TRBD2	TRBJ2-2	CASTMTSGGTGELFF	TGTGCCAGCACCATGACTAGCGGGGGCACCGGGGAGCTGTTTTTT
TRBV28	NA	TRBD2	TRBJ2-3	CASSSVAGGSDTQYF	TGTGCCAGCAGTTCCGTAGCGGGAGGCTCAGATACGCAGTATTTT
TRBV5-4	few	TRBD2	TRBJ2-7	CASSLEREYEQYF	TGTGCCAGCAGCTTGGAGCGGGAGTACGAGCAGTACTTC
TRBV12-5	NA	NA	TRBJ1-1	CASGLMRGGTEAFF	TGTGCTAGTGGTTTGATGAGAGGGGGCACTGAAGCTTTCTTT
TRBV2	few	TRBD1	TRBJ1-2	CASDRVGGYTF	TGTGCCAGCGACAGGGTCGGTGGCTACACCTTC
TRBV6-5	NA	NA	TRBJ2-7	CASSLGRVGYEQYF	TGTGCCAGCAGTTTAGGCAGGGTCGGCTACGAGCAGTACTTC
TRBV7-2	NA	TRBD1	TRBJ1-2	CASSLAGQNYGYTF	TGTGCCAGCAGCTTAGCGGGACAGAACTATGGCTACACCTTC
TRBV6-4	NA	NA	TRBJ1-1	CASSEGANTEAFF	TGTGCCAGCAGTGAGGGGGCGAACACTGAAGCTTTCTTT
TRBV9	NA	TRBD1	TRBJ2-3	CASSVRTGGVDTQYF	TGTGCCAGCAGCGTTAGGACAGGGGGCGTAGATACGCAGTATTTT
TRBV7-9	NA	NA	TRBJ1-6	CASSSRLGGRNSPLHF	TGTGCCAGCAGTTCCCGGCTCGGGGGGAGGAATTCACCCCTCCACTTT
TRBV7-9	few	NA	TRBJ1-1	CAGGDSPTEAFF	TGTGCCGGGGGGGATTCTCCCACTGAAGCTTTCTTT
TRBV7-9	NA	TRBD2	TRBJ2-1	CASSTSIRSGSGNEQFF	TGTGCCAGCAGCACCTCAATACGGAGCGGGAGCGGCAATGAGCAGTTCTTC